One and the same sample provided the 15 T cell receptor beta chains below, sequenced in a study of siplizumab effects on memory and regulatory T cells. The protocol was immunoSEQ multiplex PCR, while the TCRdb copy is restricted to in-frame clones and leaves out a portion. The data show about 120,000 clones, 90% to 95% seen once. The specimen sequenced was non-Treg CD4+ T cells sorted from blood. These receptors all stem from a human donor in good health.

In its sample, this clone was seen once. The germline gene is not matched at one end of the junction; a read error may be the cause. The CDR3 DNA follows: TGTGCCAGCGGGGATGGGACTCTCTTC. Amino acids: CASGDGTLF. The V gene is TRBV25-1, the J gene TRBJ1-2; possibly TRBD1 for D (5 bases). The CDR3 is 9 residues long. The germline CDR1 and CDR2 sequences are MGHDK and SYGVNS.

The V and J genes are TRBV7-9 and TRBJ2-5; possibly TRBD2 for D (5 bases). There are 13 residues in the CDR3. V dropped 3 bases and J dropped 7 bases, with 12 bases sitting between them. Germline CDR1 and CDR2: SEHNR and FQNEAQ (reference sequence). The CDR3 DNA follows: TGTGCCAGCAGCTTCAATGGGCGGGCGACCCAGTACTTC. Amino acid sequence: CASSFNGRATQYF.

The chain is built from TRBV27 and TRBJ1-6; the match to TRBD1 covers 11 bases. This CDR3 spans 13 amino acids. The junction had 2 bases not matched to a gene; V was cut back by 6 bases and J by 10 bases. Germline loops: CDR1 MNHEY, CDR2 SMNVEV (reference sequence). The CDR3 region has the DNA TGTGCCAGCAGGGGACAGGGGGTGTCACCCCTCCACTTT. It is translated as CASRGQGVSPLHF.

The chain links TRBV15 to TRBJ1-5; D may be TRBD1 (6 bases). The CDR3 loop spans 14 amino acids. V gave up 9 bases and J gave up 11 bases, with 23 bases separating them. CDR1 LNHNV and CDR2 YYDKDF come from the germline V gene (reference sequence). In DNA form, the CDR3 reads TGTGCCACTGGAGGGGGGCCCCCCTTGCGGGCCCAGCATTTT. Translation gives CATGGGPPLRAQHF.

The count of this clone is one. The CDR3 DNA reads TGTGCCAGCAGTGAAGCAGCGTCTGGGGCCAACGTCCTGACTTTC. It codes for CASSEAASGANVLTF. This rearrangement joins TRBV2 to TRBJ2-6; D call uncertain. In germline, CDR1 is SNHLY, CDR2 FYNNEI. V lost 0 bases to trimming and J lost 1 base, with 4 bases between them. The CDR3 spans 15 residues.

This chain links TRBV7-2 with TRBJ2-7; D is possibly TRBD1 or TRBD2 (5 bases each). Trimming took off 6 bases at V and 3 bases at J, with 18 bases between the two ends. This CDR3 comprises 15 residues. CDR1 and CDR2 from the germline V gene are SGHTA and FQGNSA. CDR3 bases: TGTGCCAGCAGTTTCACGGGGCAGGTTGTCTACGAGCAGTACTTC. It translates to CASSFTGQVVYEQYF.

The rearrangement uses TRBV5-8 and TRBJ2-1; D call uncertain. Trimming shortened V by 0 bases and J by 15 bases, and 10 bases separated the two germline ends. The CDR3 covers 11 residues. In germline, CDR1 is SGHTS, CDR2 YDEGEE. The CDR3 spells CASSLDGFGFF. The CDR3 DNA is TGTGCCAGCAGCTTGGATGGGTTCGGGTTCTTC. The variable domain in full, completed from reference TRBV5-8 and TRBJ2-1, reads EAGVTQSPTHLIKTRGQQATLRCSPISGHTSVYWYQQALGLGLQFLLWYDEGEERNRGNFPPRFSGRQFPNYSSELNVNALELEDSALYLCASSLDGFGFFGPGTRLTVL.

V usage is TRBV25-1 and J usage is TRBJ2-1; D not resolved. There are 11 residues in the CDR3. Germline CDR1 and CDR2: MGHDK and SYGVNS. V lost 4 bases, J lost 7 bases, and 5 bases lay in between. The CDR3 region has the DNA TGTGCCAGCAGTGCAGGTAATGAGCAGTTCTTC. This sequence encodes CASSAGNEQFF. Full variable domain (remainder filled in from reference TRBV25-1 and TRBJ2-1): EADIYQTPRYLVIGTGKKITLECSQTMGHDKMYWYQQDPGMELHLIHYSYGVNSTEKGDLSSESTVSRIRTEHFPLTLESARPSHTSQYLCASSAGNEQFFGPGTRLTVL.

In DNA, the CDR3 is TGTGCCAGCAGGCGGGACAGCTCCTACAATGAGCAGTTCTTC. Its protein product is CASRRDSSYNEQFF. The gene calls are TRBV6-5 and TRBJ2-1; TRBD1 might be the D (7 bases). V lost 6 bases and J 0 bases, leaving 9 bases between the germline ends. Germline V gene data show CDR1 as MNHEY and CDR2 as SVGAGI. The CDR3 contains 14 residues.

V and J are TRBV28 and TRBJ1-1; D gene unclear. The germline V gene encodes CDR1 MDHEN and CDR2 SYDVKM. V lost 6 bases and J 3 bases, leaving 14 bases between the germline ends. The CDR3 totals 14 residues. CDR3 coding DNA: TGTGCCAGCAGCTCCCCCGGACGGTACACTGAAGCTTTCTTT. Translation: CASSSPGRYTEAFF.

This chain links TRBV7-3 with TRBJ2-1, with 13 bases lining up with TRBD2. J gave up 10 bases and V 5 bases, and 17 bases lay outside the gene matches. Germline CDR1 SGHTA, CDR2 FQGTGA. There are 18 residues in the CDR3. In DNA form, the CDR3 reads TGTGCCAGCAGCCCCACCCGCCCGGGACTAGCGGGAAGGCACGAGCAGTTCTTC. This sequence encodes CASSPTRPGLAGRHEQFF. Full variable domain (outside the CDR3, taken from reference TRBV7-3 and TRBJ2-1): GAGVSQTPSNKVTEKGKYVELRCDPISGHTALYWYRQSLGQGPEFLIYFQGTGAADDSGLPNDRFFAVRPEGSVSTLKIQRTERGDSAVYLCASSPTRPGLAGRHEQFFGPGTRLTVL.

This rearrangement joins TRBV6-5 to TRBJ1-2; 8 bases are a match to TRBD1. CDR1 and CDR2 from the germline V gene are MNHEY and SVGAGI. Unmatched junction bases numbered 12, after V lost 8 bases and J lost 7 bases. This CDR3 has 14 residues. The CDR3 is CASVQGQGRGGYTF. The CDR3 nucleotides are TGTGCCAGCGTTCAAGGACAGGGAAGGGGTGGCTACACCTTC.

The CDR3, as DNA: TGTGCAAGTCGCCTTAGCGGGAGAAGAACGTACAATGAGCAGTTCTTC. It is translated as CASRLSGRRTYNEQFF. The chain couples TRBV12-2 to TRBJ2-1; TRBD2 is the table's D call, not checked against the DNA. TRBV12-2 is labeled a pseudogene. This CDR3 is 16 amino acids long.

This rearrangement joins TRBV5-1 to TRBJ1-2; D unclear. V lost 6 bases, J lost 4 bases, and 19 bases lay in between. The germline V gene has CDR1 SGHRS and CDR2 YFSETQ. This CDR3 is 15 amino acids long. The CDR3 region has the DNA TGCGCCAGCAACCCCGCGGGCGACTTTTTCTATGGCTACACCTTC. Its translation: CASNPAGDFFYGYTF.

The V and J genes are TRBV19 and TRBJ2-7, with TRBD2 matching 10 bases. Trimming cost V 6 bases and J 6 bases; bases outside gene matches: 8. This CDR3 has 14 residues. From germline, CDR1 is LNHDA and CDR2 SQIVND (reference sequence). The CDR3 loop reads CASSTSGRAAEQYF. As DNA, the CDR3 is TGTGCCAGTAGCACCAGCGGGAGGGCCGCCGAGCAGTACTTC.